The 7 T cell receptor beta chains below were found in one sample sequenced in a study of T cell repertoires in cytomegalovirus infection. Via MiXCR, TCRdb re-called the reads, giving one row per CDR3 protein. This table has about 280,000 distinct CDR3 sequences, approximately 22% appearing once. No antigen is known for these receptors. This specimen consisted of cultured PBMCs, obtained from culture after CMV antigen stimulation. These receptor sequences come from a human donor in good health (CMV status not recorded). Some clones in this sample may be carry-over from other donors' samples.

Ten or more counts support this clonotype. The chain uses TRBV15 and TRBJ2-1, with 10 bases matching TRBD2. Trimming cost V 4 bases and J 5 bases; bases outside gene matches: 5. CDR3 length equals 15 residues. Germline V gene sequence: CDR1 LNHNV, CDR2 YYDKDF (reference sequence). DNA for the CDR3: TGTGCCACCAGCACCAGGACTAGCGGAGACAATGAGCAGTTCTTC. Amino acids: CATSTRTSGDNEQFF.

This rearrangement joins TRBV6-6 to TRBJ2-7; D gene uncertain. The ends were cut back, 6 bases at V and 7 bases at J, with 16 bases in the middle. The germline gives CDR1 MNHNY, CDR2 SVGAGI (reference sequence). The CDR3 is 13 residues long. The CDR3 nucleotides are TGTGCCAGCAGCCCCACCCGGGCCCGGGAGCAGTACTTC. Amino acids: CASSPTRAREQYF.

This clonotype was observed a few times. The rearrangement joins TRBV5-4 to TRBJ2-7, with no clear D. V lost 4 bases and J lost 1, with 9 bases in between. The CDR3 runs 13 residues. The germline V gene encodes CDR1 SGHNT and CDR2 YYREEE (reference sequence). CDR3: CASSQDGSYEQYV. The CDR3 bases are TGTGCCAGCAGCCAAGACGGTTCCTACGAGCAGTACGTC.

The V gene is TRBV30, the J gene TRBJ1-1; possibly TRBD1 for D (5 bases). The CDR3 extends over 11 amino acids. Trimming removed 4 bases from V and 14 bases from J, with 17 bases in between. CDR1 is GTSNPN and CDR2 is SVGIG in the germline V gene (reference sequence). The CDR3 DNA follows: TGTGCCTGGACTTCCGGGACCGGACGGTTCTTT. Protein product: CAWTSGTGRFF.

This CDR3 is CASSPGNYEQYF. The CDR3, as DNA: TGTGCCAGCAGTCCGGGGAATTACGAGCAGTACTTC. The chain joins TRBV28 to TRBJ2-7, with D maybe TRBD2 (5 bases). Germline V gene lookup returns CDR1 MDHEN and CDR2 SYDVKM. This CDR3 is built from 12 residues. Trimming stripped 5 bases from V and 4 bases from J, with 9 bases between.

This clonotype appeared a few times. DNA for the CDR3: TGTGCCAGTCGTAGCGGGGACACCTACAATGAGCAGTTCTTC. It encodes CASRSGDTYNEQFF. The chain has TRBV19 and TRBJ2-1, with 8 bases aligning to TRBD2. The CDR3 has 14 amino acids. Trimming cost V 8 bases and J 2 bases; bases outside gene matches: 5. Germline V gene data show CDR1 as LNHDA and CDR2 as SQIVND (reference sequence). Together with reference TRBV19 and TRBJ2-1, the CDR3 gives the full variable domain: DGGITQSPKYLFRKEGQNVTLSCEQNLNHDAMYWYRQDPGQGLRLIYYSQIVNDFQKGDIAEGYSVSREKKESFPLTVTSAQKNPTAFYLCASRSGDTYNEQFFGPGTRLTVL.

In its sample, this clonotype ranks as large. This chain links TRBV6-1 with TRBJ2-7; the D call may be TRBD1 or TRBD2 (5 bases each). CDR1 and CDR2 (germline): MNHNS, SASEGT. CDR3 length: 15 residues. The V end lost 8 bases, the J end lost 0 bases, and 17 bases lay between the germline ends. The CDR3 reads CASGGGRTYSYEQYF. CDR3 in DNA: TGTGCCAGCGGTGGGGGAAGGACTTACTCCTACGAGCAGTACTTC.